The clone carrying this T cell receptor beta chain came up many times. What it binds is not known. These data originate in a study of early T cells in non-severe SARS-CoV-2 infection. Study context: Sequencing of unsorted whole blood was done on bulk RNA, leaving chains unpaired.

This CDR3 has 14 amino acids. The V end lost 0 bases, the J end lost 2 bases, and 6 bases lay between the germline ends. Germline assignment: CDR1 MNHEY and CDR2 SMNVEV (reference sequence). Individual cDNA molecules were tagged with unique molecular identifiers, the study reported. MiXCR was run by TCRdb on the 5' RACE reads, yielding one entry per CDR3 protein. The sample lists more than 90,000 distinct CDR3 sequences; 9.5% to 12% were seen once. Study results and limitations: Missing private and CD4 specificities, VDJdb matching favored anti-spike CD8 responses.

The chain carries TRBV27 and TRBJ2-3; tentatively, D is TRBD1 or TRBD2 (5 bases each). The receptor's source is an adult who was a healthcare worker with PCR-confirmed SARS-CoV-2 infection or an uninfected control (not recorded which). Sequencing input: whole blood. CDR3 sequence (DNA): TGTGCCAGCAGTTTATCGGGGGTCACAGATACGCAGTATTTT. Its translation is CASSLSGVTDTQYF.